This T cell receptor (beta chain) was sequenced for a study of control samples from healthy donors and cancer patients. Profiled with immunoSEQ multiplex PCR; TCRdb holds only in-frame clones, not every one. The table lists 80,000 to 100,000 clones, roughly 90% of them singletons. The CDR3 sequence is 15 residues long. The sample was blood. V usage is TRBV21-1 and J usage is TRBJ1-5; the D call in the table, TRBD1, was not verified against the DNA. TRBV21-1 is given as a pseudogene. The receptor was isolated from a human donor in good health. The donor label of this sample is uncertain. CDR3 DNA: TGTGCCAGCAGCAAAGGAGAACAGAGCAATCAGCCCCAGCATTTT. Amino acid sequence: CASSKGEQSNQPQHF.